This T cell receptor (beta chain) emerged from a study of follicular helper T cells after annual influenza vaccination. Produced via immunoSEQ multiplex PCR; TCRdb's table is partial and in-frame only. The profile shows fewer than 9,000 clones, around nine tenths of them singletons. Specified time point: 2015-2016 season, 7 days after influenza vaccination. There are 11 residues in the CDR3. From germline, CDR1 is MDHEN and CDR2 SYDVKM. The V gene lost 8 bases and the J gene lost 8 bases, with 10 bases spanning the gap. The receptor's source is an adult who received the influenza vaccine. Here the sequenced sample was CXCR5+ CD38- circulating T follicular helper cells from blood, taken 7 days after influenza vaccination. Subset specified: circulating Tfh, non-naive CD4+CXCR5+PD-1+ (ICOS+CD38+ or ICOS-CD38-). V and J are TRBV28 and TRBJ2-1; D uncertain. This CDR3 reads CASARLDEQFF. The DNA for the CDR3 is TGTGCCAGCGCCCGATTGGATGAGCAGTTCTTC.